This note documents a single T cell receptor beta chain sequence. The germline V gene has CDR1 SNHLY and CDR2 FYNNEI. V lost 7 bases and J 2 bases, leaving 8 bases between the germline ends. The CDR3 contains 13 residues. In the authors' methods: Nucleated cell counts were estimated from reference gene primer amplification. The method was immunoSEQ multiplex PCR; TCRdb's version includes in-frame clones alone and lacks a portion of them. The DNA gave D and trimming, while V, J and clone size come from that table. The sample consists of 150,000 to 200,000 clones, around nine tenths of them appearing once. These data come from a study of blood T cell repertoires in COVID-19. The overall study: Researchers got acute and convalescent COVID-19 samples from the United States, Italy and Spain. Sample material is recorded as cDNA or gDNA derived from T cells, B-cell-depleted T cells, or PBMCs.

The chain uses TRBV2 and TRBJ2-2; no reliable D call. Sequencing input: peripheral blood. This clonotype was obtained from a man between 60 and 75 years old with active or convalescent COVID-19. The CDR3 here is CASNEENTGELFF. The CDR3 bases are TGTGCCAGCAACGAGGAAAACACCGGGGAGCTGTTTTTT.